This TCR beta chain was sequenced during a study of T cell repertoires in cytomegalovirus infection. Turning to the study itself: Recently identified HLA-C-restricted CMV epitopes and well-studied HLA-B-restricted CMV epitopes were used by the study. CMV infection together with matching HLA type was indicated by public TCR beta signatures. Overall study results and limits: HLA-C-restricted CMV clonotypes gave the most frequent clonotype in two of eight donors. Using cumulative public TCR beta family frequency, the authors identified those who carried CMV together with the relevant HLA.

As to this clonotype: Its antigen is not known.

One entry per CDR3 protein, called by TCRdb with MiXCR from the reads. The table shows some 46,000 distinct CDR3 sequences, with 15% to 25% occurring only once. The ends lost 3 bases at V and 5 bases at J; junction bases unmatched: 10. Germline V CDR1 and CDR2: SGDLS, YYNGEE. There are 16 residues in the CDR3. The chain combines TRBV9 with TRBJ2-5; TRBD2 agrees at 10 bases. The material sequenced was CD8+ T cells from cultured PBMCs, taken from culture after CMV antigen stimulation. This TCR derives from a human donor in good health (CMV status not recorded). Some clones in this sample may be carry-over from other donors' samples. Here the CDR3 DNA reads TGTGCCAGCAGCGCGAGAGCGGGGGGGCCCCAGGAGACCCAGTACTTC. It codes for CASSARAGGPQETQYF.